This TCR beta chain was observed in a study of shared clonotypes between healthy human individuals. With 6 bases removed from V and 4 bases from J, the gap between germline ends came to 15 bases. CDR3 length equals 14 residues. Per the germline V gene, CDR1 is MDHEN and CDR2 is SYDVKM. Clones were sequenced by immunoSEQ multiplex PCR, and TCRdb holds only the in-frame ones, with some missing. The data show millions of clones, around 90% seen once. The sample holds one count of this clone. The target antigen is unknown. General observations from the study: Shared clonotypes across all four donors exceeded non-shared ones in generation probability.

Sequencing was carried out using naive CD4+ T cells sorted from blood. This sample's subset: CD45RA+ positively selected. The clonotype was recovered from a man between 18 and 35 years old in good health. This chain connects TRBV28 to TRBJ1-2; D is unresolved. The CDR3 here is CASRTTDGPYGYTF. The CDR3, as DNA: TGTGCCAGCAGGACCACAGACGGGCCCTATGGCTACACCTTC.